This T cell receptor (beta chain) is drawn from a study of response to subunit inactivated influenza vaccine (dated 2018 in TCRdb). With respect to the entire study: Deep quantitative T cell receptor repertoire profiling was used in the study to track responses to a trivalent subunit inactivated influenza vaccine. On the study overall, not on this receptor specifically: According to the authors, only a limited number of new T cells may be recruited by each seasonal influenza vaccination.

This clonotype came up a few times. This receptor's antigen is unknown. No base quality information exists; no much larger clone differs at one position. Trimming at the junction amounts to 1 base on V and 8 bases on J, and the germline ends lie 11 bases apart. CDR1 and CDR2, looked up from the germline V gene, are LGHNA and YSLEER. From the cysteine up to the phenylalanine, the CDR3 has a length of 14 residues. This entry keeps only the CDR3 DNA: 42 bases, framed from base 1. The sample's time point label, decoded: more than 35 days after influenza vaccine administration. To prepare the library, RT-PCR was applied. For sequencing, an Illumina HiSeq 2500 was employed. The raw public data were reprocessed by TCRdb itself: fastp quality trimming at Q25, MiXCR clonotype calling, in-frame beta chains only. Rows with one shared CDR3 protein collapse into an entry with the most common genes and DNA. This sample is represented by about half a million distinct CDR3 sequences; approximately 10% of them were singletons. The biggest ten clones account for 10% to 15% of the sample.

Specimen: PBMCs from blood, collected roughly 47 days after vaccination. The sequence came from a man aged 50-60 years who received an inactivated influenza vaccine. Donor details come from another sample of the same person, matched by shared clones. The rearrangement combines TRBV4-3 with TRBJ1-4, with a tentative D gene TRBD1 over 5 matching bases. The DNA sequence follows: TGCGCCAGCAGCCAAGCCCTGAGGGGAGAAAAACTGTTTTTT. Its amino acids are CASSQALRGEKLFF.